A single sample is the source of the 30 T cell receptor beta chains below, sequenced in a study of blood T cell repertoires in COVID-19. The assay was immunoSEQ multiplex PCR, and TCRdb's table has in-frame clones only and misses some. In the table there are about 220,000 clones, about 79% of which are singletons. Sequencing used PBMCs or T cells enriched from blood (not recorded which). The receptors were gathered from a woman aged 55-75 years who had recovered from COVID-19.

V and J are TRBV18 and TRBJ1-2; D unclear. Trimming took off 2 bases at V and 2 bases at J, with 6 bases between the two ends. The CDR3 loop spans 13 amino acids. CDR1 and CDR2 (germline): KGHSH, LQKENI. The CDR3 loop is CASSPSENYGYTF. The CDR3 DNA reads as TGTGCCAGCTCACCATCTGAGAACTATGGCTACACCTTC.

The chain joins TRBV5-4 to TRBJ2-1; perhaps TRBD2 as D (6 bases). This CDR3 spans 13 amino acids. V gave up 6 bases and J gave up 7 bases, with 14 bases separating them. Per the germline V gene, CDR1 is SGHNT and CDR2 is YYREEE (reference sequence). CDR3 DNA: TGTGCCAGCACCTCGACCCGGGGGAATGAGCAGTTCTTC. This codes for CASTSTRGNEQFF.

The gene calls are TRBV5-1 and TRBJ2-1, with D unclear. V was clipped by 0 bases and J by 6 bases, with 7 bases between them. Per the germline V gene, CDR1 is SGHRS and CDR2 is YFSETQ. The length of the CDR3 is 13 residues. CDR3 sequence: CASSLGYGNEQFF. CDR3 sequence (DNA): TGCGCCAGCAGCTTGGGATACGGCAATGAGCAGTTCTTC.

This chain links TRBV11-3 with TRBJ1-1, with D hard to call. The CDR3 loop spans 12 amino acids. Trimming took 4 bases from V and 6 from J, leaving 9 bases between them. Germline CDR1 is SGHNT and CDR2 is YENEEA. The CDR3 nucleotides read TGTGCCAGCAGCTCACGAGATTCTGAAGCTTTCTTT. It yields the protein CASSSRDSEAFF.

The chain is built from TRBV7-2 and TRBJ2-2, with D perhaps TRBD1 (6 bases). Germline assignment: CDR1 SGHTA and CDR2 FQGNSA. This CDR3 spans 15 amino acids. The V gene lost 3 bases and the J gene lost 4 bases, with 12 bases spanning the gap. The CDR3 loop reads CASSFGGFSTGELFF. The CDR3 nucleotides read TGTGCCAGCAGCTTTGGGGGCTTTAGCACCGGGGAGCTGTTTTTT.

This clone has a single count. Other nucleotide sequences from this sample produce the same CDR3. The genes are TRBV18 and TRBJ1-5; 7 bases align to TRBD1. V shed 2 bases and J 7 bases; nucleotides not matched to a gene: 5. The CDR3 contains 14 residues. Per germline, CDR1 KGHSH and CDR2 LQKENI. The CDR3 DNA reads TGTGCCAGCTCACCAAGGCAGGGACAGCAGCCCCAGCATTTT. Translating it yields CASSPRQGQQPQHF.

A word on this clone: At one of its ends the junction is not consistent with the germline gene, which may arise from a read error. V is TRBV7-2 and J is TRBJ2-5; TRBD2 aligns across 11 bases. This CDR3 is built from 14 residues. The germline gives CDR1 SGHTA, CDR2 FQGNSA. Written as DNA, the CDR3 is TGTGTCAGCAGCGGGACTAGCGGACAAGAGACCCAGTACTTC. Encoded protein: CVSSGTSGQETQYF.

The CDR3, as DNA: TGCGCCAGCAGTCCTCCAGGGGCGGGAGGAGATACGCAGTATTTT. This sequence encodes CASSPPGAGGDTQYF. V usage is TRBV4-1 and J usage is TRBJ2-3; TRBD2 agrees at 8 bases. CDR3 size: 15 residues. Germline V lookup: CDR1 MGHRA, CDR2 YSYEKL. V lost 6 bases and J lost 5; bases outside the gene matches: 10.

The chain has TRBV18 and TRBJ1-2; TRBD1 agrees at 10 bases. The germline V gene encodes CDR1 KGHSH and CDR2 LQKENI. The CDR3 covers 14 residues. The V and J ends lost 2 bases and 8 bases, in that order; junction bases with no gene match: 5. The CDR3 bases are TGTGCCAGCTCACCAGCAGGACAGGGGGAAGGCTACACCTTC. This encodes CASSPAGQGEGYTF. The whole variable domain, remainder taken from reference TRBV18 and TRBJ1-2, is NAGVMQNPRHLVRRRGQEARLRCSPMKGHSHVYWYRQLPEEGLKFMVYLQKENIIDESGMPKERFSAEFPKEGPSILRIQQVVRGDSAAYFCASSPAGQGEGYTFGSGTRLTVV.

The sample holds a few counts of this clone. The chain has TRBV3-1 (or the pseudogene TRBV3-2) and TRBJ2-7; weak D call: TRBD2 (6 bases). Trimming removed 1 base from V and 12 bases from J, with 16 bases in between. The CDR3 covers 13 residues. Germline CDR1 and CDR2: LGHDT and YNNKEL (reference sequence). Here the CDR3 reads CASSQAETGVRYF. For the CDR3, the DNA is TGTGCCAGCAGCCAAGCTGAGACGGGAGTTCGGTACTTC.

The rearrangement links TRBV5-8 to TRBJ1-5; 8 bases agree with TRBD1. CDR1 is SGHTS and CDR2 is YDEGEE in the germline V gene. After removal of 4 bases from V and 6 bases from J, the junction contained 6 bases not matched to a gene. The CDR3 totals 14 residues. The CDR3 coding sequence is TGTGCCAGCAGCGGACAGGGTCGCTTTCAGCCCCAGCATTTT. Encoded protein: CASSGQGRFQPQHF. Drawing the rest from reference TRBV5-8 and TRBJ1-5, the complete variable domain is EAGVTQSPTHLIKTRGQQATLRCSPISGHTSVYWYQQALGLGLQFLLWYDEGEERNRGNFPPRFSGRQFPNYSSELNVNALELEDSALYLCASSGQGRFQPQHFGDGTRLSIL.

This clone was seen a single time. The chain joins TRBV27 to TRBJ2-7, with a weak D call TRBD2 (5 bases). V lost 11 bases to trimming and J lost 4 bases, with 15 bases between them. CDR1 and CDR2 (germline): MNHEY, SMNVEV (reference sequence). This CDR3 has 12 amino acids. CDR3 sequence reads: CAVGSREYEQYF. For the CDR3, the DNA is TGTGCCGTCGGATCAAGGGAGTACGAGCAGTACTTC.

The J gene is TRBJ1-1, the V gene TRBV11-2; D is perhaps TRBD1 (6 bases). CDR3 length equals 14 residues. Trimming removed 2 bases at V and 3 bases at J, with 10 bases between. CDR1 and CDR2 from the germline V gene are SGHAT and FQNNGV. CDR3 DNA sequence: TGTGCCAGCAGCTTAATTGCAGGGGACACTGAAGCTTTCTTT. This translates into CASSLIAGDTEAFF.

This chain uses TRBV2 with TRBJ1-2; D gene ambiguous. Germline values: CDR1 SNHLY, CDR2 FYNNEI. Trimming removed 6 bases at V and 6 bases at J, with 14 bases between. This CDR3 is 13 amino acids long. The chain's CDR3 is CASSPVGGHGYTF. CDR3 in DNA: TGTGCCAGCAGCCCCGTAGGAGGGCATGGCTACACCTTC.

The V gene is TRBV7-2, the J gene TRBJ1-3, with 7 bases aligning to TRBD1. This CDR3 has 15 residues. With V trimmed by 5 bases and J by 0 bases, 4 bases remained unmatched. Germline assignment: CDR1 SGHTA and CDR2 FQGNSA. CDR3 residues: CASSADRFSGNTIYF. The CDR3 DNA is TGTGCCAGCAGCGCGGACAGGTTCTCTGGAAACACCATATATTTT. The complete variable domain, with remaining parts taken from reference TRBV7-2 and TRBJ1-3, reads GAGVSQSPSNKVTEKGKDVELRCDPISGHTALYWYRQSLGQGLEFLIYFQGNSAPDKSGLPSDRFSAERTGGSVSTLTIQRTQQEDSAVYLCASSADRFSGNTIYFGEGSWLTVV.

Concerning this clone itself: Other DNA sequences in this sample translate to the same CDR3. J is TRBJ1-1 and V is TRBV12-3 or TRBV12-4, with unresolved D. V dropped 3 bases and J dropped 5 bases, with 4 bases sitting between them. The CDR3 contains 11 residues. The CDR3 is CASSLRTEAFF. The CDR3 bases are TGTGCCAGCAGTTTGAGGACTGAAGCTTTCTTT.

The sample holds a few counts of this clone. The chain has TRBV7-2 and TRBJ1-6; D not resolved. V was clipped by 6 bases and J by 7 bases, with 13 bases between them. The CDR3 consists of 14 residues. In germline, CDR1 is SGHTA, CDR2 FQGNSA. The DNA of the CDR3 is TGTGCCAGCAGTCTTCAGTACGTGAATTCACCCCTCCACTTT. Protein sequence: CASSLQYVNSPLHF.

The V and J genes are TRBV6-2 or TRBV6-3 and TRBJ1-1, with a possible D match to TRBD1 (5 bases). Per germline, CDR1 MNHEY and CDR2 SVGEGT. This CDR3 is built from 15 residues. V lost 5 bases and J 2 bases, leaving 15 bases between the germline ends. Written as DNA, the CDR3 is TGTGCCAGCAGTGACTTTCAGGGTGATAACACTGAAGCTTTCTTT. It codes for CASSDFQGDNTEAFF.

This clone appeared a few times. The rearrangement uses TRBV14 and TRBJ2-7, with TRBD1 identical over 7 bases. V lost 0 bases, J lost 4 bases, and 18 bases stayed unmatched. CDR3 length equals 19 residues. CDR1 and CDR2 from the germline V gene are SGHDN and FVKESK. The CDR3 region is CASSQDLVTGYQVGYEQYF. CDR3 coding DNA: TGTGCCAGCAGCCAAGATCTTGTGACAGGGTATCAAGTTGGGTACGAGCAGTACTTC.

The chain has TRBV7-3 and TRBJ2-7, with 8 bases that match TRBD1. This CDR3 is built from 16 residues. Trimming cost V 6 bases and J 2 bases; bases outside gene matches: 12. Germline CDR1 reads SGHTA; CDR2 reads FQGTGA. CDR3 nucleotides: TGTGCCAGCAGTAGTAAGGGACAGGTACCACCCTACGAGCAGTACTTC. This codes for CASSSKGQVPPYEQYF.

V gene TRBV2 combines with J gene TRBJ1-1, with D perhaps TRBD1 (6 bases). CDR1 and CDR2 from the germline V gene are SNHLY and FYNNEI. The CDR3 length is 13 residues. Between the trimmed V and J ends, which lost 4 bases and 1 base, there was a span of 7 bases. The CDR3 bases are TGTGCCAGCAGTGTGACAGGGAACACTGAAGCTTTCTTT. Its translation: CASSVTGNTEAFF.

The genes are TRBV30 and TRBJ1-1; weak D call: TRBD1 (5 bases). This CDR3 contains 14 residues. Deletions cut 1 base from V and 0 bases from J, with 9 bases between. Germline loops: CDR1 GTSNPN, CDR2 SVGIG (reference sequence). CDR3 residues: CAWSAGYLNTEAFF. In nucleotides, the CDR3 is TGTGCCTGGAGTGCAGGGTATTTGAACACTGAAGCTTTCTTT. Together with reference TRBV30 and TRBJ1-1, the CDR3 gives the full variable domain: SQTIHQWPATLVQPVGSPLSLECTVEGTSNPNLYWYRQAAGRGLQLLFYSVGIGQISSEVPQNLSASRPQDRQFILSSKKLLLSDSGFYLCAWSAGYLNTEAFFGQGTRLTVV.

The CDR3 coding sequence is TGCAGCGTTGACCCGGGACTAGACGGCTACGAGCAGTACTTC. Amino acids: CSVDPGLDGYEQYF. The chain links TRBV29-1 to TRBJ2-7, with 8 nucleotides matching TRBD2. The CDR3 covers 14 residues. Germline loops: CDR1 SQVTM, CDR2 ANQGSEA. V was pared by 3 bases and J by 3 bases, with 7 bases of the junction left unmatched.

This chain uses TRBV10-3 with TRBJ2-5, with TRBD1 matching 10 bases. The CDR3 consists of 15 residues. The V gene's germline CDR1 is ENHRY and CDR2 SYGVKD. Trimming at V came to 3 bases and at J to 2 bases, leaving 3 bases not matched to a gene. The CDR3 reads CAISELGQGQETQYF. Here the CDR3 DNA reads TGTGCCATCAGTGAATTGGGACAGGGGCAAGAGACCCAGTACTTC.

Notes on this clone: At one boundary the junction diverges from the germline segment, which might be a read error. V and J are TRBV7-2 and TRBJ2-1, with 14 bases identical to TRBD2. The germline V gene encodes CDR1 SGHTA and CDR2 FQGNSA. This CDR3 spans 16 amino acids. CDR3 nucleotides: TGTGCCAGCAGCTTAAGTACGGTGGGACTAGCGGGAGCAGGGGTCTTC. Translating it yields CASSLSTVGLAGAGVF.

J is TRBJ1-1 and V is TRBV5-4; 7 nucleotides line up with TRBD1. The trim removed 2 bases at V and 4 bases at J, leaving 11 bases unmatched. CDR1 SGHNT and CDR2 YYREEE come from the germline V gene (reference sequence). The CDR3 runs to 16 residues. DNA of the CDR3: TGTGCCAGCAGCTTTGGAGGGGGCCGTTTGGGCACTGAAGCTTTCTTT. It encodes CASSFGGGRLGTEAFF.

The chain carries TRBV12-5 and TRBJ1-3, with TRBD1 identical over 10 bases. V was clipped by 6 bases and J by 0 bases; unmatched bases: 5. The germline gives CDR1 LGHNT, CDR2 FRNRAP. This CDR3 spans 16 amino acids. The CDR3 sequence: CASGVGQGISGNTIYF. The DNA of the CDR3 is TGTGCTAGTGGGGTGGGACAGGGGATCTCTGGAAACACCATATATTTT. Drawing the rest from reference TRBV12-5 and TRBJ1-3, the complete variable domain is DARVTQTPRHKVTEMGQEVTMRCQPILGHNTVFWYRQTMMQGLELLAYFRNRAPLDDSGMPKDRFSAEMPDATLATLKIQPSEPRDSAVYFCASGVGQGISGNTIYFGEGSWLTVV.

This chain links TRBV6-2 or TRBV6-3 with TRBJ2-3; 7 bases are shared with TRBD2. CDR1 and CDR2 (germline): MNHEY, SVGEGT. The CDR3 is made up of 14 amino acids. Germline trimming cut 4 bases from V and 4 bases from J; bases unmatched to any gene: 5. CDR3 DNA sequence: TGTGCCAGCAGTTTAGAGGGAGGGCCAGATACGCAGTATTTT. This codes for CASSLEGGPDTQYF.

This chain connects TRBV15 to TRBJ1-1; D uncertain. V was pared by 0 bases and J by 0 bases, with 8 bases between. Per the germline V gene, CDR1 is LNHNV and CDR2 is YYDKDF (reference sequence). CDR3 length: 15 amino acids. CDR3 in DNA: TGTGCCACCAGCAGAGATTTACGAGTGAACACTGAAGCTTTCTTT. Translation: CATSRDLRVNTEAFF.

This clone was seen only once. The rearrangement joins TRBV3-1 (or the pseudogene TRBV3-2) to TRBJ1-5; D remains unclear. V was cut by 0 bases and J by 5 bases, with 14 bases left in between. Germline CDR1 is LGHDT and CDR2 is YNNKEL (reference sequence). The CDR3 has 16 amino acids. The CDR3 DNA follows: TGTGCCAGCAGCCAAGATTGGGGAGATGGTTATCAGCCCCAGCATTTT. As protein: CASSQDWGDGYQPQHF.